This T cell receptor (beta chain) is from a study of blood T cells in healthy people across ages. Germline assignment: CDR1 WSHSY and CDR2 SAAADI. With 3 bases clipped from V and 7 bases from J, the junction kept 3 bases outside the gene matches. The CDR3 has 13 residues. The sample holds a few counts of this clonotype. It was with a sample-barcoded 5' primer and a J-beta primer mix that a second PCR of about 6 to 11 cycles was run. Unique molecular identifiers of 12 random nucleotides labeled each cDNA. Paired-end reads containing CDR3 totaled no fewer than 2.5 million for each sample. TCRdb re-called the 5' RACE reads with MiXCR, one entry per CDR3 protein. The sample records 870,000 or so distinct CDR3 sequences, more than 25% being singletons.

The origin of this receptor is a woman of 80 years or more in good health. The V call is TRBV10-2, the J call TRBJ2-1, with 7 bases aligning to TRBD2. Sequencing used blood. The CDR3 DNA follows: TGCGCCAGCAGTGAAAACGGGGGGAATGAGCAGTTCTTC. It encodes CASSENGGNEQFF.